The 8 T cell receptor beta chains given below trace back to one sample, sequenced in a study of cytomegalovirus exposure and HLA in healthy donors. The protocol was immunoSEQ multiplex PCR, while the TCRdb copy is restricted to in-frame clones and leaves out a portion. The repertoire has 150,000 to 200,000 clones, 86% of them found once; the top ten carry about 1.5%. The source material was PBMCs. All receptors derive from a woman aged 18 to 35 in good health and CMV-seronegative.

This clone showed up just a few times. The rearrangement links TRBV27 to TRBJ2-7, with 9 bases matching TRBD1. Germline assignment: CDR1 MNHEY and CDR2 SMNVEV (reference sequence). The CDR3 has 14 residues. The V segment lost 3 bases and the J segment 5 bases; nucleotides outside the gene matches: 5. The CDR3 nucleotides are TGTGCCAGCAGTTTTACCGACAGGGGGGACGAGCAGTACTTC. Translated, it gives CASSFTDRGDEQYF.

V usage is TRBV7-9 and J usage is TRBJ2-6; D is unresolved. This CDR3 contains 16 residues. V lost 4 bases and J lost 1, with 11 bases in between. Germline V gene lookup returns CDR1 SEHNR and CDR2 FQNEAQ (reference sequence). The CDR3 DNA is TGTGCCAGCAGCTCGATCAGGTTGTCTGGGGCCAACGTCCTGACTTTC. Protein sequence: CASSSIRLSGANVLTF. Combining the CDR3 with reference TRBV7-9 and TRBJ2-6 gives the whole variable domain DTGVSQNPRHKITKRGQNVTFRCDPISEHNRLYWYRQTLGQGPEFLTYFQNEAQLEKSRLLSDRFSAERPKGSFSTLEIQRTEQGDSAMYLCASSSIRLSGANVLTFGAGSRLTVL.

The rearrangement links TRBV7-9 to TRBJ2-7; no clear D gene. Germline CDR1 is SEHNR and CDR2 is FQNEAQ (reference sequence). This CDR3 is built from 16 residues. V was shortened by 2 bases and J by 0 bases, with 14 bases between the two germline ends. Here the CDR3 reads CASSLIPGPLSYEQYF. CDR3 sequence (DNA): TGTGCCAGCAGCTTAATTCCAGGTCCCCTCTCCTACGAGCAGTACTTC.

The V gene is TRBV11-3, the J gene TRBJ2-7; 9 bases agree with TRBD1. V lost 5 bases and J lost 4; bases outside the gene matches: 6. This CDR3 contains 14 residues. Germline CDR1 reads SGHNT; CDR2 reads YENEEA. CDR3 region: CASSQGTGRYEQYF. CDR3 nucleotide sequence: TGTGCCAGCAGCCAAGGGACAGGGAGGTACGAGCAGTACTTC.

The chain combines TRBV7-8 with TRBJ1-5, with a tentative D call TRBD1 (5 bases). V lost 2 bases and J lost 6, with 17 bases in between. The CDR3 consists of 16 residues. Germline V gene lookup returns CDR1 SGHVS and CDR2 FQNEAQ. The CDR3 reads CASSLLGTVGGQPQHF. In DNA, the CDR3 is TGTGCCAGCAGCTTACTGGGGACTGTGGGCGGTCAGCCCCAGCATTTT. Variable domain in full (rest from reference TRBV7-8 and TRBJ1-5): GAGVSQSPRYKVAKRGQDVALRCDPISGHVSLFWYQQALGQGPEFLTYFQNEAQLDKSGLPSDRFFAERPEGSVSTLKIQRTQQEDSAVYLCASSLLGTVGGQPQHFGDGTRLSIL.

This chain uses TRBV9 with TRBJ2-1; 11 bases are a match to TRBD2. The CDR3 runs to 17 residues. Germline lookup yields CDR1 SGDLS and CDR2 YYNGEE. The J segment lost 9 bases and the V segment lost 4 bases, leaving 15 bases of the junction unmatched. This CDR3 reads CASSPRLSGREGAEQFF. CDR3 nucleotides: TGTGCCAGCAGCCCGCGGCTTAGCGGGAGGGAGGGGGCTGAGCAGTTCTTC.

This chain connects TRBV6-4 to TRBJ2-3; perhaps TRBD2 as D (7 bases). Germline CDR1 and CDR2: MRHNA and SNTAGT. V lost 0 bases and J 4 bases, leaving 11 bases between the germline ends. This CDR3 comprises 15 residues. In DNA, the CDR3 is TGTGCCAGCAGTGACTCAGGGGGGGCGGCAGATACGCAGTATTTT. It specifies CASSDSGGAADTQYF.

CDR3 amino acids: CASSESRTLYNEQFF. The CDR3 coding sequence is TGCGCCAGCAGTGAGTCGAGGACTCTCTACAATGAGCAGTTCTTC. This chain links TRBV10-2 with TRBJ2-1, with a weak D call TRBD2 (5 bases). The CDR3 is 15 residues long. V lost 0 bases to trimming and J lost 3 bases, with 9 bases between them. Germline loops: CDR1 WSHSY, CDR2 SAAADI.